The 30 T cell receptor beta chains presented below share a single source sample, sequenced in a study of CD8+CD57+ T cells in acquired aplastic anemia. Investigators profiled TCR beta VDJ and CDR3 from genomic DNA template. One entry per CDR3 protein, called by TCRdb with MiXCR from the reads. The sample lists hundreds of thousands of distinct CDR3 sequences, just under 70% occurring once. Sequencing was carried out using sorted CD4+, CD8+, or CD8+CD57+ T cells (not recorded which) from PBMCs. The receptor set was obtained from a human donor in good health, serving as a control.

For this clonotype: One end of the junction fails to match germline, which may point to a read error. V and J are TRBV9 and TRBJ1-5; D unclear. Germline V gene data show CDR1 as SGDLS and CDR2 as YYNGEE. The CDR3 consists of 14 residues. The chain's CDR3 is CATSGMTSLPAQHF. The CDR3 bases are TGTGCCACCAGCGGTATGACCAGTTTACCGGCCCAGCATTTT.

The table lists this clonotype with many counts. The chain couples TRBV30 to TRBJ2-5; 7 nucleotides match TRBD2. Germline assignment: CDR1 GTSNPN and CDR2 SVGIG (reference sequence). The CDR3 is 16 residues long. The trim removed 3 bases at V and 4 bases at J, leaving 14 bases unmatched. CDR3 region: CAWRTLERGGAETQYF. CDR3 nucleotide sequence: TGTGCCTGGAGGACCCTTGAACGCGGGGGAGCAGAGACCCAGTACTTC.

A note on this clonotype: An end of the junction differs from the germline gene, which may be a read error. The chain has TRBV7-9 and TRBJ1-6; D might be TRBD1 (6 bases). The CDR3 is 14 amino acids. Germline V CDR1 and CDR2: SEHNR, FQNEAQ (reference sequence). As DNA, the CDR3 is TGTGCCAGCACGGGGGGGCGGCCCAGTACTCCGCGCCAGTTT. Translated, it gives CASTGGRPSTPRQF.

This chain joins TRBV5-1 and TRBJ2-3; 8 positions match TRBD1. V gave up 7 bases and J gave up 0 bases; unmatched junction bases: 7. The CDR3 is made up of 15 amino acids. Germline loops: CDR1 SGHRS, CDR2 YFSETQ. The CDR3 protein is CASRPGTGSTDTQYF. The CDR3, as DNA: TGCGCCAGCCGACCCGGGACAGGCAGCACAGATACGCAGTATTTT.

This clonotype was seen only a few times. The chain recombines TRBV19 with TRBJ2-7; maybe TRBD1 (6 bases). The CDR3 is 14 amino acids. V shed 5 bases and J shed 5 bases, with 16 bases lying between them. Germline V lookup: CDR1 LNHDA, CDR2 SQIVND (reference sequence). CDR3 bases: TGTGCCAGTAGTCCCCCAGGGGTCGCCGACGAGCAGTACTTC. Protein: CASSPPGVADEQYF.

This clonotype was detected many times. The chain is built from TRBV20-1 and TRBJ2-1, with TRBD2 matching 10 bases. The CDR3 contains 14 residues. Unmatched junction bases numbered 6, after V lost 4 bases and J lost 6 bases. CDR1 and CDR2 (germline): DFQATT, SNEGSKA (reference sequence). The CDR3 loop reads CSATSGGAINEQFF. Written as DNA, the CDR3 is TGCAGTGCTACGAGCGGGGGGGCTATCAATGAGCAGTTCTTC.

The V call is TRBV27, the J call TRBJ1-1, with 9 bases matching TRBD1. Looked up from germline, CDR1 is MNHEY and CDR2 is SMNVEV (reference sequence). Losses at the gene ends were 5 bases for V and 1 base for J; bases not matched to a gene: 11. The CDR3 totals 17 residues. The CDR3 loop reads CASSILDRDRANTEAFF. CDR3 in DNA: TGTGCCAGCAGTATCCTCGACCGGGACAGGGCGAACACTGAAGCTTTCTTT.

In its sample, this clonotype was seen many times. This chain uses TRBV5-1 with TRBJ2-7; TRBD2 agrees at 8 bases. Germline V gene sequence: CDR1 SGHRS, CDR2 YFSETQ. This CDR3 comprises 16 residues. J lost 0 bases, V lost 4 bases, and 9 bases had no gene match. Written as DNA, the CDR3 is TGCGCCAGCAGCCACCGGGAGGGCCTGGGCTCCTACGAGCAGTACTTC. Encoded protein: CASSHREGLGSYEQYF.

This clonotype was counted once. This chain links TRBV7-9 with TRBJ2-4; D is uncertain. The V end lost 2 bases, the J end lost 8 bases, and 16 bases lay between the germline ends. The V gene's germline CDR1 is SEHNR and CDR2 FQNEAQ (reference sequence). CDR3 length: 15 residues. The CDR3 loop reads CASSLSTDSGHIQYF. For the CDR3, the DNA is TGTGCCAGCAGCTTATCCACCGACTCCGGGCACATTCAGTACTTC.

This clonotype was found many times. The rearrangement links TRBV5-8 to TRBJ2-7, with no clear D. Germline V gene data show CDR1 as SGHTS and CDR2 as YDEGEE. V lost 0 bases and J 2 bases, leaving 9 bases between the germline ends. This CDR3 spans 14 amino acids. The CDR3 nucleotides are TGTGCCAGCAGCTTGGAGCCGAGAGCCTACGAGCAGTACTTC. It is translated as CASSLEPRAYEQYF.

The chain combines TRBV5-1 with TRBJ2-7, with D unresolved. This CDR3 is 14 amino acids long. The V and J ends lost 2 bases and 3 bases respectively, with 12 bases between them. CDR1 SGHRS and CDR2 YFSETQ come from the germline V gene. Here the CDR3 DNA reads TGCGCCAGCAGCTTTGACCAGGTCCACTACGAGCAGTACTTC. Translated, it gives CASSFDQVHYEQYF.

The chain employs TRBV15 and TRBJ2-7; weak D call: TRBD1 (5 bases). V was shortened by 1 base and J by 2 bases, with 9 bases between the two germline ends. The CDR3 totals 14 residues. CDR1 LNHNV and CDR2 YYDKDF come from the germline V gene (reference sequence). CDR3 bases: TGTGCCACCAGCAGAGTGGCAGGGACCTACGAGCAGTACTTC. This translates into CATSRVAGTYEQYF.

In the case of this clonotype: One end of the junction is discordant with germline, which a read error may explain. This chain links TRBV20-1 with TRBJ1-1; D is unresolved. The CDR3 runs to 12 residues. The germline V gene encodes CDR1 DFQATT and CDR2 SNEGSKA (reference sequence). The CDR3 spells CSARGVAQSSFF. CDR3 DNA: TGCAGTGCGAGAGGAGTAGCGCAGTCCTCTTTCTTT.

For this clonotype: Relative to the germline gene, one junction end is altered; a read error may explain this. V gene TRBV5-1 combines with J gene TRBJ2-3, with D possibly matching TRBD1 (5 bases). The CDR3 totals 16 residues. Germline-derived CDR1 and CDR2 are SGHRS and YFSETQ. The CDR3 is CASSLGQGYSTDTQYF. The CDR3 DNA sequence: TGTGCCAGCAGCTTGGGGCAGGGCTATTCGACAGATACGCAGTATTTT.

CDR3 protein: CAISGGGRTNYGYF. CDR3 coding DNA: TGTGCCATCAGTGGGGGAGGCAGAACTAACTATGGCTATTTT. The J gene is TRBJ2-3, the V gene TRBV9, with a weak D call TRBD2 (6 bases). CDR3 length: 14 amino acids. V gave up 9 bases and J gave up 15 bases, with 29 bases separating them. The germline gives CDR1 SGDLS, CDR2 YYNGEE.

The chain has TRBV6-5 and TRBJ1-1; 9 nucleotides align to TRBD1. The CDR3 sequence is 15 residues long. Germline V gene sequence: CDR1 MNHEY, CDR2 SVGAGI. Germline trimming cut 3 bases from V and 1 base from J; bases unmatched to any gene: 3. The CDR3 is CASSYRDRANTEAFF. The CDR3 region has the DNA TGTGCCAGCAGTTATCGGGACAGGGCGAACACTGAAGCTTTCTTT.

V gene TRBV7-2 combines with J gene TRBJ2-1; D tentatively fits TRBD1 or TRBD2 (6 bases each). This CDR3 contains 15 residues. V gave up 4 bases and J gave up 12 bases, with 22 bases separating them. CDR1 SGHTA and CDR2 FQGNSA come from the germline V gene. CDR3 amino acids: CASSSQGGTNTGQFF. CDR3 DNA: TGTGCCAGCAGCTCACAGGGAGGTACGAACACCGGGCAGTTCTTC.

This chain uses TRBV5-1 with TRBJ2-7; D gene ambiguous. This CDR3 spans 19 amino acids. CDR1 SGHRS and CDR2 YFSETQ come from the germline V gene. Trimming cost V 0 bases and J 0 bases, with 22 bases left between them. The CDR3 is CASSLATPGLRLDSYEQYF. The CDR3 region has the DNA TGCGCCAGCAGCTTGGCCACCCCGGGTCTTAGGCTGGACTCCTACGAGCAGTACTTC.

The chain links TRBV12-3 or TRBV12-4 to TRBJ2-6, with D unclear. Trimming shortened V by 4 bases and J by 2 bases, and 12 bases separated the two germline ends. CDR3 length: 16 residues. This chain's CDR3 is CASSSMVGAGANVLTF. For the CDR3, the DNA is TGTGCCAGCAGTTCTATGGTGGGCGCTGGGGCCAACGTCCTGACTTTC.

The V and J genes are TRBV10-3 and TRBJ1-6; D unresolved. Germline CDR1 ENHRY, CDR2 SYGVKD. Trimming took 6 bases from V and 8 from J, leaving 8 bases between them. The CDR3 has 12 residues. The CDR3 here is CAIRGSDSPLHF. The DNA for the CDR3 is TGTGCCATCAGGGGGAGCGATTCACCCCTCCACTTT.

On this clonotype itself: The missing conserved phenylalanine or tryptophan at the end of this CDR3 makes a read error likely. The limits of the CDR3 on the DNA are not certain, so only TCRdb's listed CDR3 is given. CDR3 protein: CASSLGHSYTDTY. The chain is built from TRBV7-2 and TRBJ2-7. Germline V gene sequence: CDR1 SGHTA, CDR2 FQGNSA. From its first to its last residue, the CDR3 has 13 amino acids.

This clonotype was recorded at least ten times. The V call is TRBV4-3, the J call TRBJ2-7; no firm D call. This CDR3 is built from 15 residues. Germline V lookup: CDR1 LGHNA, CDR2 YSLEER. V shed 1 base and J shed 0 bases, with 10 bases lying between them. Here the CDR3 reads CASSQVIAGSYEQYF. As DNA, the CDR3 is TGCGCCAGCAGCCAAGTTATCGCAGGCTCCTACGAGCAGTACTTC.

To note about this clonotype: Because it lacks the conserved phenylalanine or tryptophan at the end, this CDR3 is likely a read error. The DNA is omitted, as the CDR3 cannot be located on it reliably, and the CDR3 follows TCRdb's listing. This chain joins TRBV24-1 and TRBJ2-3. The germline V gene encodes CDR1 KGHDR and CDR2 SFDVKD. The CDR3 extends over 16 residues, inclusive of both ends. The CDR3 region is CATSGTAPQILHSAVL.

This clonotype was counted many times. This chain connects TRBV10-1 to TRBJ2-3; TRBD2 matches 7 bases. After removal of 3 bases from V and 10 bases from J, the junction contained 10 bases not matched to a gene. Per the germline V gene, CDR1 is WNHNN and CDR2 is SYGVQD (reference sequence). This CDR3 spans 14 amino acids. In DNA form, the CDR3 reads TGCGCCAGCAGTGAAAGCGGGGTTGGTCTATCGCAGTATTTT. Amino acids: CASSESGVGLSQYF.

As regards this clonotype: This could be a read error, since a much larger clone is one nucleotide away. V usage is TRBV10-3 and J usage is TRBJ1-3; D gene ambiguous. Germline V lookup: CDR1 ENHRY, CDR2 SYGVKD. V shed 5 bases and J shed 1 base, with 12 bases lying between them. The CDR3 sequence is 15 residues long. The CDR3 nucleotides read TGTGCCATCAGTTACTCGAGGGTATCTGGAAACACCATATATTTT. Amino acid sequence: CAISYSRVSGNTIYF.

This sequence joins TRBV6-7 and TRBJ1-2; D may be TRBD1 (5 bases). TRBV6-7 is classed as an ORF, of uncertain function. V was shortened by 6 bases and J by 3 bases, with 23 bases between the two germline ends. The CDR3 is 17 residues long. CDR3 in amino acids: CASSLASSPGWDYGYTF. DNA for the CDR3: TGTGCCAGCAGCTTAGCCTCAAGCCCAGGGTGGGACTATGGCTACACCTTC.

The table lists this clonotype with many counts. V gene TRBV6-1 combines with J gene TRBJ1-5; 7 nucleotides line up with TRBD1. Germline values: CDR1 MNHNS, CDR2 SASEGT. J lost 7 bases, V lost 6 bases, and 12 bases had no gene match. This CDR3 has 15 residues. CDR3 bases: TGTGCCAGCAGGTGGAAGATCGACAGGGACCAGCCCCAGCATTTT. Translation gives CASRWKIDRDQPQHF.

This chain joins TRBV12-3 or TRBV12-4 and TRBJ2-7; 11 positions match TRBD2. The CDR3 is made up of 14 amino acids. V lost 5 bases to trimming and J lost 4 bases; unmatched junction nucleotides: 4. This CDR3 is CASSPGLADYEQYF. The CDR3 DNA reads TGTGCCAGCAGTCCGGGACTAGCGGATTACGAGCAGTACTTC.

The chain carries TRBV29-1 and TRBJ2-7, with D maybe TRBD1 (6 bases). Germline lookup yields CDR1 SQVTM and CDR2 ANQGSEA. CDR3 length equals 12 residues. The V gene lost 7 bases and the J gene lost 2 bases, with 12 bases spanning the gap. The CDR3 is CSAKDSAYEQYF. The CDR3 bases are TGCAGCGCCAAGGACAGCGCCTACGAGCAGTACTTC.

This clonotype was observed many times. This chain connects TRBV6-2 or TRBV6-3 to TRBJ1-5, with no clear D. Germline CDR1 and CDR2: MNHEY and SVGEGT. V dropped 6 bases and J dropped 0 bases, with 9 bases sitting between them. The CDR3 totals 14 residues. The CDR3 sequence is CASSYLDSNQPQHF. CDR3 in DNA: TGTGCCAGCAGCTACCTGGATAGCAATCAGCCCCAGCATTTT.